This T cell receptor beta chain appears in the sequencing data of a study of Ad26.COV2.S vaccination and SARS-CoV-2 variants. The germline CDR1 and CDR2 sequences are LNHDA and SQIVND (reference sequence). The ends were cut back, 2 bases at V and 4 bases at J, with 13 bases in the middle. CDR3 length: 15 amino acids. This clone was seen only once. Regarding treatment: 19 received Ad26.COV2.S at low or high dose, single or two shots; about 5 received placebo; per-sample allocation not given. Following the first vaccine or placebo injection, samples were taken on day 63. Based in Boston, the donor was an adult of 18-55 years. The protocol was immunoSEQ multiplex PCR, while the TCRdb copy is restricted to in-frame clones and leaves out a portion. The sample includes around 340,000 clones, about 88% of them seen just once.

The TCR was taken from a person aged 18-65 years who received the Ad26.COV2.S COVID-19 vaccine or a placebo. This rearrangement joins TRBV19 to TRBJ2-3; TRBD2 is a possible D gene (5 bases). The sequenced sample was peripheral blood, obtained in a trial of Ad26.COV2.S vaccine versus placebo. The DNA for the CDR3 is TGTGCCAGTAGTATATGGGAAGGGAGCGCAGATACGCAGTATTTT. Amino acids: CASSIWEGSADTQYF.